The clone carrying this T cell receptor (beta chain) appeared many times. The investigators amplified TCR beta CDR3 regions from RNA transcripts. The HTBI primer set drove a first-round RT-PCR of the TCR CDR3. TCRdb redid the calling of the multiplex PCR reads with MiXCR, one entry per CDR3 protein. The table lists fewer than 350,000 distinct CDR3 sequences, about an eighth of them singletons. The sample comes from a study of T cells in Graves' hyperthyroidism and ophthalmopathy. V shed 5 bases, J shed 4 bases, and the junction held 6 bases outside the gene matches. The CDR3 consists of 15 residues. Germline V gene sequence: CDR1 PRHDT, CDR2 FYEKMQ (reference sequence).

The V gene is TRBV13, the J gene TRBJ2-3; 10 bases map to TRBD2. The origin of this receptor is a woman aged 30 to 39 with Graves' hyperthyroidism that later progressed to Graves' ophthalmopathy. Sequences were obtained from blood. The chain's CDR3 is CASSLGLAVADTQYF. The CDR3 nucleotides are TGTGCCAGCAGCCTCGGACTAGCGGTGGCAGATACGCAGTATTTT.